This T cell receptor beta chain emerged from a study of T-cell reconstitution after alpha-beta-depleted transplantation in children. Unique molecular identifiers were incorporated into the prepared TCRbeta library. One entry per CDR3 protein results from TCRdb running MiXCR on the PCR reads. The table includes some 490,000 distinct CDR3 sequences, approximately 12% detected once. The sample here was PBMCs from the stem cell graft donor, taken from the stem cell graft. The sequence came from a human donor who donated a stem cell graft to a child with combined immunodeficiency.

CDR3 nucleotides: TGTGCCAGCAGCCCAACAGGGGGCGACTATGGCTACACCTTC. Residues: CASSPTGGDYGYTF. The V call is TRBV6-1, the J call TRBJ1-2, with 9 bases aligning to TRBD1. CDR1 and CDR2 (germline): MNHNS, SASEGT. CDR3 length equals 14 residues. V trimming: 6 bases; J trimming: 3 bases; junction bases outside the gene matches: 5.